This T cell receptor (beta chain) emerged from a study of cytomegalovirus exposure and HLA in healthy donors. A remark on this clone: The antigen is unknown.

Findings and caveats of the study: Being productive about 87% or about 30% of the time was typical of most TCR beta V segments in an earlier analysis.

Trimming took 4 bases from V and 4 from J, leaving 10 bases between them. Germline V gene lookup returns CDR1 MNHNS and CDR2 SASEGT. The CDR3 length is 13 residues. Primers: 60 Vbeta forward and 13 Jbeta reverse. In the original workflow: The count from a later analysis was tens of millions of unique TCR beta chains, approximately 9.9 million of them shared. Assay: immunoSEQ multiplex PCR; the TCRdb copy retains only in-frame clones and omits some. V, J and clone size reflect that table, while D and trimming were determined from the DNA. The table has over 70,000 clones, around 82% seen once. J is TRBJ1-1 and V is TRBV6-1; D gene unclear. Sequencing input: PBMCs. The sequence came from a man between 18 and 29 years old in good health and CMV-seronegative. CDR3 nucleotide sequence: TGTGCCAGCAGTGGTTGGGAGGGCACTGAAGCTTTCTTT. Translated: CASSGWEGTEAFF.